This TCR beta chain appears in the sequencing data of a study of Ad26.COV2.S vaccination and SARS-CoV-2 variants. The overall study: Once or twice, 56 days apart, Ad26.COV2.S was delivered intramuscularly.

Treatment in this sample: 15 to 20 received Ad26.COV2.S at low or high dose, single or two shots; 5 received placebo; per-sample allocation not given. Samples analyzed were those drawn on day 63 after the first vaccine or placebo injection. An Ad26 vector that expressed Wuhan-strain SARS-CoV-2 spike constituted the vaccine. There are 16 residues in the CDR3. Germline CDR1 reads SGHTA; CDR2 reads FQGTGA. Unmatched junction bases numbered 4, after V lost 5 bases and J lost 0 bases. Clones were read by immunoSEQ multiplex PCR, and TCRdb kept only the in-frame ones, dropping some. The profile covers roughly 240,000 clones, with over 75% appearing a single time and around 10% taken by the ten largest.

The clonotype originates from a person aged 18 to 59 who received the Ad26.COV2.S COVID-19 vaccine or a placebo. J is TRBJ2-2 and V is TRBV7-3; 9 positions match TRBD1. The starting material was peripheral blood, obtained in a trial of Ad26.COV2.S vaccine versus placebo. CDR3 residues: CASSPGTGSNTGELFF. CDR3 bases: TGTGCCAGCAGCCCCGGGACAGGGTCGAACACCGGGGAGCTGTTTTTT.